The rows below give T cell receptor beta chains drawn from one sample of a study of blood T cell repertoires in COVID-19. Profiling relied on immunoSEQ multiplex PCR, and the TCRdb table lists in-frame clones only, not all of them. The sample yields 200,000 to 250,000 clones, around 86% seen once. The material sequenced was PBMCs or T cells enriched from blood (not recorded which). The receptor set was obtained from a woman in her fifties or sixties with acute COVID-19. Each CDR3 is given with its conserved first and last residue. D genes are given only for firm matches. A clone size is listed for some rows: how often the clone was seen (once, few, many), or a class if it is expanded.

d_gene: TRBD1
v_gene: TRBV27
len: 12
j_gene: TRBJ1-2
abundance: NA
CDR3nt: TGTGCCAGCAGTTCCAGGACAGGGCATCACACCTTC
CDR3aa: CASSSRTGHHTF

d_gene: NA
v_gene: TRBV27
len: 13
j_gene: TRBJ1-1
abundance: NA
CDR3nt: TGTGCCAGCAGTTTCAGGGTGAACACTGAAGCTTTCTTT
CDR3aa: CASSFRVNTEAFF

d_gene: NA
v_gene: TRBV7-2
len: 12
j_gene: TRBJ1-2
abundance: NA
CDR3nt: TGTGCCAGCAGCTTAGACACATGGGGCTACACCTTC
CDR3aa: CASSLDTWGYTF

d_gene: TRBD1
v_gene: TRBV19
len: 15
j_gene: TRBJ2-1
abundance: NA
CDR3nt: TGTGCCAGTAGCCCCCGCGGACAGGGGTACAATGAGCAGTTCTTC
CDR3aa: CASSPRGQGYNEQFF

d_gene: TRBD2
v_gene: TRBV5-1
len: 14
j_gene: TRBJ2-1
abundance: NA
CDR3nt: TGCGCCAGCAGCGTTAGCGGGGGCTACAATGAGCAGTTCTTC
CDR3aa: CASSVSGGYNEQFF

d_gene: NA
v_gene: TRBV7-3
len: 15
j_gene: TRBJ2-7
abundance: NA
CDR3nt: TGTGCCAGCAGCTTAACGCCGGGTCAATCCTACGAGCAGTACTTC
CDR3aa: CASSLTPGQSYEQYF

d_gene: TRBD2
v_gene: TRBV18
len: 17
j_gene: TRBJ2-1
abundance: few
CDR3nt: TGTGCCAGCTCTCTATCCACTAGCGGGAGTTTTCACAATGAGCAGTTCTTC
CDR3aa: CASSLSTSGSFHNEQFF

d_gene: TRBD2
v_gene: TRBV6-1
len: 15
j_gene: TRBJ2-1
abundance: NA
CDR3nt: TGTGCCAGCAGTGAGCTGAGCGGGACCTACAATGAGCAGTTCTTC
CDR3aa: CASSELSGTYNEQFF

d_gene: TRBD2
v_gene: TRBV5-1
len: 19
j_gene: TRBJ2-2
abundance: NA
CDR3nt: TGCGCCAGCAGCTTTGGGCTAGCGGCCAATCCCGCAAAGACCGGGGAGCTGTTTTTT
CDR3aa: CASSFGLAANPAKTGELFF

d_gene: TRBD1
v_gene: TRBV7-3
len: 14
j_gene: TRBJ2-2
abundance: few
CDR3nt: TGTGCCAGCAGCGGACAGGGAAACACCGGGGAGCTGTTTTTT
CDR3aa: CASSGQGNTGELFF

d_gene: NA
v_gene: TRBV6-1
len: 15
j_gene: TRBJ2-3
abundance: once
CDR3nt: TGTGCCAGCAGTGACGCACACCTTAGCACAGATACGCAGTATTTT
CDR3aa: CASSDAHLSTDTQYF

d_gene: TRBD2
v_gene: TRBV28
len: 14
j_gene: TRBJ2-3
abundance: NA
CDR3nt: TGTGCCAGCAGGAAACCCGGGGGGGTGGATACGCAGTATTTT
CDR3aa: CASRKPGGVDTQYF

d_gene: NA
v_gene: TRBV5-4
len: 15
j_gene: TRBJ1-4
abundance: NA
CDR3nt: TGTGCCAGCAGCTTACGCGGGGACCGTAATGAAAAACTGTTTTTT
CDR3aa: CASSLRGDRNEKLFF

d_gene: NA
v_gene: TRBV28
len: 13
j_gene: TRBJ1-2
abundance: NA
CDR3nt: TGTGCCACCATCCCAGGGGTTTTCTATGGCTACACCTTC
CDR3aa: CATIPGVFYGYTF

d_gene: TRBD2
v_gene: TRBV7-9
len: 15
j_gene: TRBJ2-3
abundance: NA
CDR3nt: TGTGCCAGCAGCTTAGCGACTAGCGGGCTGGATACGCAGTATTTT
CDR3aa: CASSLATSGLDTQYF

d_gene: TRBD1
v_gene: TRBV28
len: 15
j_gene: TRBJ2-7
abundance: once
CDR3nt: TGTGCCAGCAGTTTCCCCGGGACAGTACTCTACGAGCAGTACTTC
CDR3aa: CASSFPGTVLYEQYF

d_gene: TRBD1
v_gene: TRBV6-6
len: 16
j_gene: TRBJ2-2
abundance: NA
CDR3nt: TGTGCCAGCACCCAATGGGACAGGGCGAACACCGGGGAGCTGTTTTTT
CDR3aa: CASTQWDRANTGELFF

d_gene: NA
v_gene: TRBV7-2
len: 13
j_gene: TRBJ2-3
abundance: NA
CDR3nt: TGTGCCAGCAGCTTAGTAGACACAGATACGCAGTATTTT
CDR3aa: CASSLVDTDTQYF

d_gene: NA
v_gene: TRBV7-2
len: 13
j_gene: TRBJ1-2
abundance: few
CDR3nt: TGTGCCAGCAGCTTGGGCACAAACTATGGCTACACCTTC
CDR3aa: CASSLGTNYGYTF

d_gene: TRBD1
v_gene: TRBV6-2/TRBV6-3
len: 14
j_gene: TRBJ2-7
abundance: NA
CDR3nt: TGTGCCAGCAGTCTCAGACAGGGGCCCTACGAGCAGTACTTC
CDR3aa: CASSLRQGPYEQYF

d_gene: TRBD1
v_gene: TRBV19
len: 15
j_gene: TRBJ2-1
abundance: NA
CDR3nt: TGTGCCAGTAGCACGAAGACAGGGTCGGGCAATGAGCAGTTCTTC
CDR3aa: CASSTKTGSGNEQFF

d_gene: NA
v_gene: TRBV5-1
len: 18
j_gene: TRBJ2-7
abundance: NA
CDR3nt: TGCGCCAGCAGCTTGACCCCGGGAGTATCGAGCGGGTCCTACGAGCAGTACTTC
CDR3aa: CASSLTPGVSSGSYEQYF

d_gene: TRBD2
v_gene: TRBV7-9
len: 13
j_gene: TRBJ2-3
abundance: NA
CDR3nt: TGTGCCAGCAGGCCGACTAGCGGGTTGACGCAGTATTTT
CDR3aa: CASRPTSGLTQYF

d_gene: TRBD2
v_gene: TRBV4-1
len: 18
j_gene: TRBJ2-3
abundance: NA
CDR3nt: TGCGCCAGCAGCCAGGGGCCAGCTAGCGGGAGTCGTGGAGATACGCAGTATTTT
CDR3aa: CASSQGPASGSRGDTQYF

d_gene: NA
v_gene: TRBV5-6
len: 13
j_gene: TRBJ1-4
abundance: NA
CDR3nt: TGTGCCAGCAGCGGTCAGTTTAATGAAAAACTGTTTTTT
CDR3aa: CASSGQFNEKLFF

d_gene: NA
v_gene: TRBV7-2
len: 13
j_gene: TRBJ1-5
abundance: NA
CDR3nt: TGTGCCAGCAGCTTAGACTTCGGGGGAGACAGACATTTT
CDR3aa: CASSLDFGGDRHF

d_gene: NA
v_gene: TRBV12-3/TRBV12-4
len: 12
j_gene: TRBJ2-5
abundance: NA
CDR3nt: TGTGCCAGCAGTATGGGGGCCGAGACCCAGTACTTC
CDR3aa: CASSMGAETQYF

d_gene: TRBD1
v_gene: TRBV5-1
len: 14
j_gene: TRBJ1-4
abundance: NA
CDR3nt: TGCGCCAGCAGATCCGGGACAGGGGTTGAAAAACTGTTTTTT
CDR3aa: CASRSGTGVEKLFF

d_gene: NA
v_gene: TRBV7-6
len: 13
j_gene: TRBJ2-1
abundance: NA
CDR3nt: TGTGCCAGCGCCCTAGCTTGGCCGAGTGAGCAGTTCTTC
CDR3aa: CASALAWPSEQFF

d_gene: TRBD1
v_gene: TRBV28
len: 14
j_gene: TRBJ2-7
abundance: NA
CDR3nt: TGTGCCAGTAAAACAGGGGGCTACTCCTACGAGCAGTACTTC
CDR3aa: CASKTGGYSYEQYF

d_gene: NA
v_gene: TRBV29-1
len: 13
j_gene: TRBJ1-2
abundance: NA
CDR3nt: TGCAGCGTTGAACGGGGGACGTCCTATGGCTACACCTTC
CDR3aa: CSVERGTSYGYTF

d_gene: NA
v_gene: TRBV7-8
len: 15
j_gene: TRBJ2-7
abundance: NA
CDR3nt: TGTGCCAGCAGCTTAGAGGGGAGGTTCGCCTACGAGCAGTACTTC
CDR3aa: CASSLEGRFAYEQYF

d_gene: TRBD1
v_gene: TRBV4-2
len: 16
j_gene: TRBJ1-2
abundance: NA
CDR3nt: TGTGCCAGCAGCCAAAGGGGAACAGGGGAATCCTATGGCTACACCTTC
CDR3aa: CASSQRGTGESYGYTF

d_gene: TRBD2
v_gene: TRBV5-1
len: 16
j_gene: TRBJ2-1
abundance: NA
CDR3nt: TGCGCCAGCAGCTTGGTTTTAAGCGGGGGTTACAATGAGCAGTTCTTC
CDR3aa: CASSLVLSGGYNEQFF

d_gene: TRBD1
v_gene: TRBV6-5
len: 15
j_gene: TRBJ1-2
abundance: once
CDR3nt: TGTGCCAGCAGGTACCCCGGACAGGGGGCGAATGGCTACACCTTC
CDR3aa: CASRYPGQGANGYTF